This T cell receptor (beta chain) was sequenced in a study of T-cell reconstitution after alpha-beta-depleted transplantation in children. Trimming took off 1 base at V and 3 bases at J, with 15 bases between the two ends. Germline-derived CDR1 and CDR2 are SGHRS and YFSETQ. This CDR3 contains 16 residues. Concerning this clonotype: Its target is not known.

Researchers prepared the TCRbeta library using unique molecular identifiers, the study reports. TCRdb re-called the PCR reads with MiXCR, one entry per CDR3 protein. Altogether approximately 400,000 distinct CDR3 sequences are present, around 16% being singletons, with the ten largest covering 25% to 30%. General observations from the study: In patients about two months after transplant, alpha-beta T cells reportedly arose from several hundred expanded graft clones.

The TCR was taken from a boy under three years old who had a stem cell transplant for Wiskott-Aldrich syndrome, so the T cells may come from the graft donor. This rearrangement joins TRBV5-1 to TRBJ2-3; D possibly corresponds to TRBD2 (5 bases). The sample in question was PBMCs, mostly from graft donor cells, obtained 360 days after TCRalphabeta/CD19-depleted stem cell transplant. CDR3 region: CASSLPPQLGTDTQYF. The CDR3 bases are TGCGCCAGCAGCTTGCCCCCACAACTAGGAACAGATACGCAGTATTTT.